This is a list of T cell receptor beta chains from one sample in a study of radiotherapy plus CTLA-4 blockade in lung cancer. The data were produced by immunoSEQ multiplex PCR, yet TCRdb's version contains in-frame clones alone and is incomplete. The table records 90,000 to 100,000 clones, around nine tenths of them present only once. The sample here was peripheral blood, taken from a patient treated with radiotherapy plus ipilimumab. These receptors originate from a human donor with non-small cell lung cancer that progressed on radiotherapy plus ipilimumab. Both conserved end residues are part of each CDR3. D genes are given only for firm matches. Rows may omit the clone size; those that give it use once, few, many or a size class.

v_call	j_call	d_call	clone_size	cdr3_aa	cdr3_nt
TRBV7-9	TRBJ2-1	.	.	CASSSGQARQFF	TGTGCCAGCAGCTCGGGCCAGGCGAGGCAGTTCTTC
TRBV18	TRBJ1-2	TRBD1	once	CASSPGTGQSYGYTF	TGTGCCAGCTCGCCCGGGACAGGCCAATCTTATGGCTACACCTTC
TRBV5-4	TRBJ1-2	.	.	CASSLVPPNYGYTF	TGTGCCAGCAGCTTGGTCCCACCTAACTATGGCTACACCTTC
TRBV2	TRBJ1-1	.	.	CASNQGQMNTEAFF	TGTGCCAGCAATCAGGGACAAATGAACACTGAAGCTTTCTTT
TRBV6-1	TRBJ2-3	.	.	CASSPTWTDTDTQYF	TGTGCCAGCAGTCCTACGTGGACAGACACAGATACGCAGTATTTT
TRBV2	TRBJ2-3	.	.	CASERSDTQYF	TGTGCCAGCGAGCGTTCAGATACGCAGTATTTT
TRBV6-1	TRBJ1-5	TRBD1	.	CATTKTGVDQPQHF	TGTGCCACCACGAAAACAGGGGTGGATCAGCCCCAGCATTTT
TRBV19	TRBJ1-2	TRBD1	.	CASSARTGVPLYGYTF	TGTGCCAGTAGTGCCCGGACAGGGGTCCCCCTCTATGGCTACACCTTC
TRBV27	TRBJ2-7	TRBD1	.	CASKRKGGTGAYEQYF	TGTGCCAGCAAACGTAAGGGGGGGACAGGGGCCTACGAGCAGTACTTC
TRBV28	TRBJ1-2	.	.	CASSQTGTLYGYTF	TGTGCCAGCAGCCAGACCGGGACCCTTTATGGCTACACCTTC